These 21 T cell receptor beta chains share one sample of origin, sequenced in a study of blood T cell repertoires in COVID-19. This table comes from immunoSEQ multiplex PCR, and its TCRdb copy is limited to in-frame clones, with some not included. The repertoire includes roughly 68,000 clones, more than 70% of them detected once, and about 10% sits in the top ten. The sequenced material came from peripheral blood. These receptors all stem from a man aged 50 to 60 with active COVID-19.

The gene calls are TRBV6-2 or TRBV6-3 and TRBJ2-2; 15 nucleotides match TRBD2. Losses at the gene ends were 5 bases for V and 4 bases for J; bases not matched to a gene: 2. The CDR3 consists of 16 residues. Germline values: CDR1 MNHEY, CDR2 SVGEGT. Written as DNA, the CDR3 is TGTGCCAGCAGTAAGGGACTAGCGGGAGGCACCGGGGAGCTGTTTTTT. It is translated as CASSKGLAGGTGELFF.

The genes are TRBV2 and TRBJ2-7, with TRBD2 identical over 9 bases. J lost 6 bases, V lost 6 bases, and 15 bases had no gene match. Germline values: CDR1 SNHLY, CDR2 FYNNEI. CDR3 length: 16 residues. The CDR3 reads CASRQWGAGGPGEQYF. CDR3 bases: TGTGCCAGCAGACAATGGGGTGCGGGAGGGCCGGGCGAGCAGTACTTC.

This chain links TRBV28 with TRBJ2-3; 8 bases agree with TRBD2. There are 16 residues in the CDR3. V gave up 4 bases and J gave up 1 base; unmatched junction bases: 7. Germline V lookup: CDR1 MDHEN, CDR2 SYDVKM. The CDR3 DNA reads as TGTGCCAGCAGTTCTGAGCGGGAGACGCGCACAGATACGCAGTATTTT. Its translation: CASSSERETRTDTQYF.

V gene TRBV19 combines with J gene TRBJ2-7; D is uncertain. The CDR3 has 13 residues. The germline gives CDR1 LNHDA, CDR2 SQIVND (reference sequence). Deletions cut 4 bases from V and 0 bases from J, with 7 bases between. This CDR3 reads CASSSIYSYEQYF. CDR3 nucleotides: TGTGCCAGTAGTAGTATATACTCCTACGAGCAGTACTTC.

V and J are TRBV5-1 and TRBJ1-6; the D gene is possibly TRBD1 (5 bases). V lost 4 bases to trimming and J lost 10 bases, with 15 bases between them. The CDR3 sequence is 14 residues long. The V gene's germline CDR1 is SGHRS and CDR2 YFSETQ. This CDR3 reads CASSPGGEGSPLHF. The CDR3 DNA sequence: TGCGCCAGCAGCCCGGGGGGAGAGGGGTCACCCCTCCACTTT.

This clone is a singleton in its sample. V gene TRBV2 combines with J gene TRBJ1-6; 7 bases are shared with TRBD1. Germline lookup yields CDR1 SNHLY and CDR2 FYNNEI. The CDR3 covers 17 residues. V lost 2 bases to trimming and J lost 1 base; unmatched junction nucleotides: 5. The CDR3 DNA reads as TGTGCCAGCAGTGAACACAGGGGCACGTCCTATAATTCACCCCTCCACTTT. Protein sequence: CASSEHRGTSYNSPLHF.

Only one count was recorded for this clone. The chain recombines TRBV20-1 with TRBJ1-6; D is unclear. The V gene lost 6 bases and the J gene lost 9 bases, with 3 bases spanning the gap. Germline V lookup: CDR1 DFQATT, CDR2 SNEGSKA (reference sequence). CDR3 size: 9 residues. The CDR3 loop reads CSAGSPLHF. The CDR3 bases are TGCAGTGCCGGTTCACCCCTCCACTTT.

The rearrangement links TRBV9 to TRBJ2-7; no firm D call. Trimming removed 0 bases at V and 6 bases at J, with 10 bases between. The length of the CDR3 is 13 residues. Germline values: CDR1 SGDLS, CDR2 YYNGEE. DNA of the CDR3: TGTGCCAGCAGCGTAGCTCAAAGCTCCGAGCAGTACTTC. As protein: CASSVAQSSEQYF.

The gene calls are TRBV1 and TRBJ2-3; the table's D call TRBD1 went unverified against the DNA. TRBV1 is flagged as a pseudogene. This CDR3 comprises 17 residues. DNA of the CDR3: TGCACCAGCAGCCAGCCCTTGAGGGACAGGGAAGGAGATACGCAGTATTTT. Amino acids: CTSSQPLRDREGDTQYF.

The sample holds a few counts of this clone. The chain carries TRBV14 and TRBJ1-2; D remains unclear. This CDR3 has 16 residues. Germline V gene sequence: CDR1 SGHDN, CDR2 FVKESK. V lost 0 bases, J lost 6 bases, and 17 bases lay in between. As DNA, the CDR3 is TGTGCCAGCAGCCAAGATCGGGCGGGGTACTCACATGGCTACACCTTC. It yields the protein CASSQDRAGYSHGYTF.

The rearrangement joins TRBV6-2 or TRBV6-3 to TRBJ2-1; D remains ambiguous. Trimming cost V 6 bases and J 5 bases, with 8 bases left between them. This CDR3 has 12 residues. Germline-derived CDR1 and CDR2 are MNHEY and SVGEGT. For the CDR3, the DNA is TGTGCCAGCAGCCCATCGGACAATGAGCAGTTCTTC. Amino acid sequence: CASSPSDNEQFF.

The V and J genes are TRBV4-2 and TRBJ2-5, with 8 nucleotides matching TRBD1. The CDR3 spans 17 residues. V lost 4 bases, J lost 4 bases, and 14 bases stayed unmatched. The germline CDR1 and CDR2 sequences are LGHNA and YNFKEQ. CDR3 DNA: TGTGCCAGCAGCCCCCTGGGCACGTCAGGGGGCATAGAGACCCAGTACTTC. It encodes CASSPLGTSGGIETQYF.

In this sample, this clone turned up a few times. V is TRBV9 and J is TRBJ2-7; perhaps TRBD1 as D (6 bases). CDR3 length: 13 amino acids. Trimming removed 3 bases from V and 7 bases from J, with 14 bases in between. Germline V CDR1 and CDR2: SGDLS, YYNGEE. The CDR3 here is CASSATGLGEQYF. The DNA of the CDR3 is TGTGCCAGCAGCGCAACAGGGTTAGGGGAGCAGTACTTC.

The chain combines TRBV2 with TRBJ1-2; TRBD1 might be the D (6 bases). The CDR3 extends over 16 amino acids. The V end was cut by 2 bases, the J end by 2 bases, with 15 bases between. Germline V CDR1 and CDR2: SNHLY, FYNNEI. The CDR3 bases are TGTGCCAGCAGTGAACGGTTCGAAGGACAGAACTATGGCTACACCTTC. This encodes CASSERFEGQNYGYTF.

This chain uses TRBV29-1 with TRBJ1-2, with a possible D match to TRBD1 (6 bases). Germline loops: CDR1 SQVTM, CDR2 ANQGSEA. This CDR3 has 11 amino acids. V lost 6 bases to trimming and J lost 4 bases, with 9 bases between them. CDR3 sequence: CSVWTVYGYTF. The CDR3 coding sequence is TGCAGCGTCTGGACAGTCTATGGCTACACCTTC.

The J gene is TRBJ1-2, the V gene TRBV29-1; TRBD1 agrees at 9 bases. CDR3 length: 14 residues. Germline V gene lookup returns CDR1 SQVTM and CDR2 ANQGSEA. V dropped 1 base and J dropped 6; count of bases not matched to a gene: 6. The CDR3 nucleotides are TGCAGCGTTGAAGCCCGGGGGACAGGGAATGGCTACACCTTC. Translating gives CSVEARGTGNGYTF.

The CDR3 bases are TGTGCCATCAGTGAGTCTGGGGCAGACCCTAACTATGGCTACACCTTC. It is translated as CAISESGADPNYGYTF. The chain combines TRBV10-3 with TRBJ1-2, with D perhaps matching TRBD1 (5 bases). Trimming removed 0 bases from V and 0 bases from J, with 11 bases in between. The germline CDR1 and CDR2 sequences are ENHRY and SYGVKD. The length of the CDR3 is 16 residues.

The V gene is TRBV7-2, the J gene TRBJ2-4; no clear D gene. CDR1 and CDR2 (germline): SGHTA, FQGNSA. Trimming removed 5 bases at V and 1 base at J, with 6 bases between. This CDR3 contains 13 residues. The CDR3 sequence: CASSPRAKNIQYF. CDR3 coding DNA: TGTGCCAGCAGCCCCCGGGCCAAAAACATTCAGTACTTC.

The CDR3, as DNA: TGCGCCAGCAGGGCCCGGGAAGCGGGGCAGGAGCAGTACTTC. This translates into CASRAREAGQEQYF. The rearrangement links TRBV5-1 to TRBJ2-7, with TRBD2 identical over 7 bases. CDR3 size: 14 residues. V lost 5 bases and J lost 7; bases outside the gene matches: 12. The germline CDR1 and CDR2 sequences are SGHRS and YFSETQ. The full variable domain, completed using reference TRBV5-1 and TRBJ2-7, is KAGVTQTPRYLIKTRGQQVTLSCSPISGHRSVSWYQQTPGQGLQFLFEYFSETQRNKGNFPGRFSGRQFSNSRSEMNVSTLELGDSALYLCASRAREAGQEQYFGPGTRLTVT.

In this sample, this clone turned up once. The V and J genes are TRBV7-9 and TRBJ2-3; tentatively, D is TRBD2 (7 bases). The germline CDR1 and CDR2 sequences are SEHNR and FQNEAQ (reference sequence). The CDR3 is 14 amino acids. Trimming took 10 bases from V and 4 from J, leaving 18 bases between them. CDR3 amino acids: CAIAAGEGADTQYF. CDR3 bases: TGTGCCATCGCGGCGGGAGAGGGGGCAGATACGCAGTATTTT.

V usage is TRBV15 and J usage is TRBJ2-7; possibly TRBD2 for D (5 bases). Germline CDR1 is LNHNV and CDR2 is YYDKDF (reference sequence). V dropped 1 base and J dropped 3 bases, with 10 bases sitting between them. This CDR3 has 14 amino acids. The CDR3 bases are TGTGCCACCAGCAGAGCATCGGGAATCTACGAGCAGTACTTC. It encodes CATSRASGIYEQYF. The whole variable domain, filled in from reference TRBV15 and TRBJ2-7, reads DAMVIQNPRYQVTQFGKPVTLSCSQTLNHNVMYWYQQKSSQAPKLLFHYYDKDFNNEADTPDNFQSRRPNTSFCFLDIRSPGLGDTAMYLCATSRASGIYEQYFGPGTRLTVT.